The 30 T cell receptor beta chains listed next were all sequenced from one sample in a study of blood T cell repertoires in COVID-19. The protocol was immunoSEQ multiplex PCR, while the TCRdb copy is restricted to in-frame clones and leaves out a portion. The table records about 75,000 clones, around 90% of them present only once. The material sequenced was peripheral blood. The receptors here all came from a human donor in a cohort sampled during active COVID-19.

This chain joins TRBV3-1 (or the pseudogene TRBV3-2) and TRBJ2-7; a possible D gene is TRBD1 (5 bases). Trimming shortened V by 3 bases and J by 3 bases, and 6 bases separated the two germline ends. Germline CDR1 reads LGHDT; CDR2 reads YNNKEL (reference sequence). The CDR3 runs 12 residues. The CDR3 is CASSQGHYEQYF. In DNA, the CDR3 is TGTGCCAGCAGCCAGGGGCACTACGAGCAGTACTTC.

This chain joins TRBV4-1 and TRBJ2-3; no clear D. This CDR3 contains 12 residues. V lost 4 bases, J lost 5 bases, and 7 bases lay in between. Looked up from germline, CDR1 is MGHRA and CDR2 is YSYEKL. This CDR3 is CASSPLGDTQYF. In DNA form, the CDR3 reads TGCGCCAGCAGCCCGCTAGGAGATACGCAGTATTTT.

The chain joins TRBV19 to TRBJ2-3; 9 bases are shared with TRBD1. The CDR3 spans 16 residues. Germline V gene lookup returns CDR1 LNHDA and CDR2 SQIVND (reference sequence). The V segment lost 3 bases and the J segment 2 bases; nucleotides outside the gene matches: 6. In DNA, the CDR3 is TGTGCCAGTAGTATTCAGGGACAGGGTGCCACAGATACGCAGTATTTT. It translates to CASSIQGQGATDTQYF.

V and J are TRBV12-3 or TRBV12-4 and TRBJ2-7; 10 bases fit TRBD1. The CDR3 is 13 amino acids. The trim removed 6 bases at V and 4 bases at J, leaving 3 bases unmatched. The CDR3 spells CASSPDRGYEQYF. In DNA form, the CDR3 reads TGTGCCAGCAGCCCGGACAGGGGGTACGAGCAGTACTTC.

This clone has only one observation. This chain links TRBV5-4 with TRBJ1-1, with D hard to call. The CDR3 runs 15 residues. Trimming shortened V by 0 bases and J by 6 bases, and 15 bases separated the two germline ends. Germline V gene data show CDR1 as SGHNT and CDR2 as YYREEE (reference sequence). In DNA, the CDR3 is TGTGCCAGCAGCTTGGAATCTTCCCCTACCGCTGAAGCTTTCTTT. As protein: CASSLESSPTAEAFF. The full variable domain, in which reference TRBV5-4 and TRBJ1-1 provide the parts outside the CDR3, is ETGVTQSPTHLIKTRGQQVTLRCSSQSGHNTVSWYQQALGQGPQFIFQYYREEENGRGNFPPRFSGLQFPNYSSELNVNALELDDSALYLCASSLESSPTAEAFFGQGTRLTVV.

The chain combines TRBV4-3 with TRBJ1-1; no definite D call. Germline V gives CDR1 LGHNA, CDR2 YSLEER. The CDR3 is made up of 15 amino acids. V lost 0 bases and J lost 1, with 9 bases in between. The CDR3 region has the DNA TGCGCCAGCAGCCAAGAGATTCTGGCGAACACTGAAGCTTTCTTT. Translating it yields CASSQEILANTEAFF.

The chain has TRBV21-1 and TRBJ2-7; the D segment call TRBD1 is taken from the table without a DNA check. TRBV21-1 is tagged as a pseudogene. The CDR3 runs to 17 residues. CDR3 sequence reads: CASRRTKGQVESYEQYF. The CDR3 nucleotides read TGTGCCAGCAGGAGGACCAAGGGACAAGTCGAATCCTACGAGCAGTACTTC.

The rearrangement joins TRBV18 to TRBJ2-5; TRBD1 is a possible D gene (5 bases). The CDR3 sequence is 16 residues long. Germline values: CDR1 KGHSH, CDR2 LQKENI. The V gene lost 6 bases and the J gene lost 1 base, with 18 bases spanning the gap. CDR3 amino acids: CASSSNAAGIQETQYF. CDR3 nucleotides: TGTGCCAGCTCCTCTAACGCGGCAGGGATCCAAGAGACCCAGTACTTC.

The rearrangement joins TRBV27 to TRBJ1-1; maybe TRBD1 (5 bases). V was clipped by 5 bases and J by 5 bases, with 15 bases between them. This CDR3 has 14 residues. The germline gives CDR1 MNHEY, CDR2 SMNVEV (reference sequence). The CDR3 DNA reads TGTGCCAGCAGTCCTTTGGGGGGTACGACTGAAGCTTTCTTT. Translating it yields CASSPLGGTTEAFF.

The chain employs TRBV11-2 and TRBJ2-7; 15 bases line up with TRBD2. The germline CDR1 and CDR2 sequences are SGHAT and FQNNGV. The CDR3 is made up of 15 amino acids. V lost 4 bases to trimming and J lost 6 bases; unmatched junction nucleotides: 4. CDR3 in DNA: TGTGCCAGCAGCTCTACGGGACTAGCGGGGGGCGAGCAGTACTTC. Protein sequence: CASSSTGLAGGEQYF.

CDR3 in DNA: TGTGCCAGCACCAAGACTAGCGGGGAGCTGTTTTTT. Translated, it gives CASTKTSGELFF. The rearrangement links TRBV6-5 to TRBJ2-2; a weak D match, TRBD2 (6 bases). Germline CDR1 reads MNHEY; CDR2 reads SVGAGI. This CDR3 contains 12 residues. The ends were cut back, 7 bases at V and 7 bases at J, with 10 bases in the middle.

The chain couples TRBV29-1 to TRBJ2-1, with D maybe TRBD2 (6 bases). V lost 8 bases and J 10 bases, leaving 18 bases between the germline ends. The CDR3 loop spans 12 amino acids. Per germline, CDR1 SQVTM and CDR2 ANQGSEA. Here the CDR3 reads CSSLWRAGEQFF. The CDR3 DNA follows: TGCAGCTCTTTGTGGAGGGCCGGGGAGCAGTTCTTC.

The V call is TRBV6-5, the J call TRBJ2-7; weak D call: TRBD1 (5 bases). The CDR3 has 15 residues. Looked up from germline, CDR1 is MNHEY and CDR2 is SVGAGI. Trimming took off 6 bases at V and 7 bases at J, with 22 bases between the two ends. This chain's CDR3 is CASRGISGAASEQYF. The DNA of the CDR3 is TGTGCCAGCAGGGGGATTAGTGGGGCTGCTAGTGAGCAGTACTTC.

The chain carries TRBV28 and TRBJ2-2, with D tentatively TRBD1 (5 bases). Trimming removed 4 bases at V and 7 bases at J, with 13 bases between. This CDR3 region has 14 residues. CDR1 and CDR2 from the germline V gene are MDHEN and SYDVKM. CDR3 loop: CASSYTGFGGELFF. CDR3 in DNA: TGTGCCAGCAGTTATACAGGTTTCGGCGGGGAGCTGTTTTTT.

The J gene is TRBJ1-2, the V gene TRBV14; unclear D gene. Looked up from germline, CDR1 is SGHDN and CDR2 is FVKESK. The ends were cut back, 4 bases at V and 9 bases at J, with 15 bases in the middle. This CDR3 has 13 residues. CDR3 nucleotides: TGTGCCAGCAGCCCTGTCGGGGTTCGTAGCTACACCTTC. Translated: CASSPVGVRSYTF.

This chain links TRBV11-2 with TRBJ1-2; D remains unclear. CDR3 length: 14 amino acids. Germline V gene data show CDR1 as SGHAT and CDR2 as FQNNGV. Trimming took 5 bases from V and 7 from J, leaving 17 bases between them. CDR3 bases: TGTGCCAGCAGCCAAAACTTAGTAAGCGGTGGCTACACCTTC. Its translation: CASSQNLVSGGYTF.

This clone has a handful of counts. This sequence joins TRBV7-2 and TRBJ2-1, with 8 bases aligning to TRBD2. Looked up from germline, CDR1 is SGHTA and CDR2 is FQGNSA. The CDR3 has 15 residues. J was trimmed by 5 bases and V by 1 base; bases with no gene match: 4. The CDR3 DNA sequence: TGTGCCAGCAGCTTAGTGGCGGGAGGTCACAATGAGCAGTTCTTC. Translation: CASSLVAGGHNEQFF. Based on the CDR3 plus reference TRBV7-2 and TRBJ2-1, the full variable domain is GAGVSQSPSNKVTEKGKDVELRCDPISGHTALYWYRQSLGQGLEFLIYFQGNSAPDKSGLPSDRFSAERTGGSVSTLTIQRTQQEDSAVYLCASSLVAGGHNEQFFGPGTRLTVL.

This chain uses TRBV7-9 with TRBJ2-3; maybe TRBD2 (5 bases). The CDR3 is 13 amino acids. Between the trimmed V and J ends, which lost 3 bases and 8 bases, there was a span of 12 bases. Germline values: CDR1 SEHNR, CDR2 FQNEAQ (reference sequence). CDR3 in amino acids: CASSFAGGSTQYF. CDR3 DNA: TGTGCCAGCAGCTTCGCTGGAGGCTCTACGCAGTATTTT.

The gene calls are TRBV9 and TRBJ2-1; 11 positions agree with TRBD2. Trimming at V came to 0 bases and at J to 10 bases, leaving 3 bases not matched to a gene. Germline V gene lookup returns CDR1 SGDLS and CDR2 YYNGEE. The CDR3 loop spans 14 amino acids. The CDR3 nucleotides read TGTGCCAGCAGCGTAGTTAGCGGGGGGGCCGAGCAGTTCTTC. Its protein is CASSVVSGGAEQFF.

This rearrangement joins TRBV2 to TRBJ1-5; D is uncertain. The CDR3 covers 14 residues. V was shortened by 4 bases and J by 2 bases, with 9 bases between the two germline ends. Germline V gene data show CDR1 as SNHLY and CDR2 as FYNNEI. The CDR3 DNA reads TGTGCCAGCAGTGCTAACGGAGGCAATCAGCCCCAGCATTTT. It encodes CASSANGGNQPQHF.

The rearrangement uses TRBV2 and TRBJ2-1; TRBD2 matches at 10 bases. The V segment lost 4 bases and the J segment 8 bases; nucleotides outside the gene matches: 8. Germline assignment: CDR1 SNHLY and CDR2 FYNNEI. This CDR3 comprises 15 residues. Here the CDR3 DNA reads TGTGCCAGCAGTGCCCCTAGCGGGAGTGGCGATGAGCAGTTCTTC. Its protein is CASSAPSGSGDEQFF.

The chain recombines TRBV23-1 with TRBJ1-5; a weak D match, TRBD1 (6 bases). TRBV23-1 qualifies as an ORF whose function is uncertain. The germline V and J ends were trimmed by 2 bases and 4 bases, with 6 bases remaining between them. The CDR3 runs 13 residues. This CDR3 reads CASSQTGNQPQHF. CDR3 sequence (DNA): TGCGCCAGCAGTCAAACAGGGAATCAGCCCCAGCATTTT.

This clone was seen just once. This rearrangement joins TRBV4-1 to TRBJ2-7; D is perhaps TRBD1 (6 bases). The CDR3 loop spans 17 amino acids. V gave up 1 base and J gave up 2 bases, with 18 bases separating them. Germline-derived CDR1 and CDR2 are MGHRA and YSYEKL. DNA for the CDR3: TGCGCCAGCAGCCAAGGGGGGTACGTGGGGACAACCTACGAGCAGTACTTC. Translation: CASSQGGYVGTTYEQYF.

V gene TRBV12-3 or TRBV12-4 combines with J gene TRBJ1-2, with unresolved D. V gave up 5 bases and J gave up 8 bases, with 15 bases separating them. The CDR3 sequence is 13 residues long. CDR3 protein: CASSHRRIGGYTF. For the CDR3, the DNA is TGTGCCAGCAGTCATAGGAGGATCGGGGGCTACACCTTC.

The gene calls are TRBV5-1 and TRBJ2-7, with 9 bases lining up with TRBD1. Germline V gene lookup returns CDR1 SGHRS and CDR2 YFSETQ. This CDR3 has 14 amino acids. V trimming: 4 bases; J trimming: 5 bases; junction bases outside the gene matches: 7. The CDR3 sequence is CASSPGQGRNEQYF. CDR3 DNA: TGCGCCAGCAGCCCGGGACAGGGAAGGAACGAGCAGTACTTC.

CDR3 sequence (DNA): TGTGCCAGCAGTTGGACAGGGAGCACAGATACGCAGTATTTT. It encodes CASSWTGSTDTQYF. The chain joins TRBV28 to TRBJ2-3, with 8 bases identical to TRBD1. Germline loops: CDR1 MDHEN, CDR2 SYDVKM. The length of the CDR3 is 14 residues. Trimming took 4 bases from V and 0 from J; bases not matched to a gene: 0.

The chain couples TRBV27 to TRBJ2-1; 7 bases are shared with TRBD2. CDR1 and CDR2 from the germline V gene are MNHEY and SMNVEV (reference sequence). The CDR3 is 14 residues long. Trimming cost V 3 bases and J 5 bases; bases outside gene matches: 4. CDR3 sequence: CASSFLAEDNEQFF. The CDR3 nucleotides are TGTGCCAGCAGTTTTCTAGCGGAAGACAATGAGCAGTTCTTC.

The chain employs TRBV13 and TRBJ2-3, with D possibly TRBD1 on 5 matching bases. With 4 bases removed from V and 2 bases from J, the gap between germline ends came to 31 bases. This CDR3 spans 21 amino acids. The V gene's germline CDR1 is PRHDT and CDR2 FYEKMQ (reference sequence). The CDR3 DNA follows: TGTGCCAGCAGCTACCTATTCCCTCATGGCATGACGGACAAGAACACAGATACGCAGTATTTT. As protein: CASSYLFPHGMTDKNTDTQYF.

This clone showed up just once. The chain carries TRBV7-2 and TRBJ1-5; D gene ambiguous. V was trimmed by 1 base and J by 6 bases, leaving 7 bases between them. The CDR3 sequence is 13 residues long. CDR1 is SGHTA, CDR2 FQGNSA, per germline. CDR3 nucleotides: TGTGCCAGCAGCTTAGGAGTTCCTCAGCCCCAGCATTTT. Translated, it gives CASSLGVPQPQHF.

The chain combines TRBV11-3 with TRBJ2-3, with D unresolved. Germline values: CDR1 SGHNT, CDR2 YENEEA. CDR3 length: 16 amino acids. Deletions cut 1 base from V and 1 base from J, with 12 bases between. In DNA form, the CDR3 reads TGTGCCAGCAGCTTAGGAGGCGAGAAGGGCACAGATACGCAGTATTTT. Its translation is CASSLGGEKGTDTQYF.